The 6 T cell receptor beta chains given below trace back to one sample, sequenced in a study of regulatory T cells in long-lasting Graves disease. Time point: newly diagnosed GD, antithyroid drugs for less than 3 months. RNA isolated from PBMCs was used to make the TCR library. Investigators prepared the TCR beta libraries by applying iRepertoire HTBI primers and Arm-PCR of CDR3 regions. MiXCR, run by TCRdb on the multiplex PCR reads, gives a single entry per CDR3 protein. The sample records about 360,000 distinct CDR3 sequences, roughly 16% being singletons. The data were also submitted as part of a second study, on T cells in Graves' hyperthyroidism and ophthalmopathy.

This sample comprised peripheral blood mononuclear cells (PBMCs), obtained at new diagnosis, from a patient treated with antithyroid drugs. These receptors all come from a woman aged 18-29 years with Graves disease.

The chain carries TRBV9 and TRBJ1-2; tentative D call: TRBD1 (6 bases). V dropped 1 base and J dropped 8 bases, with 15 bases sitting between them. Germline CDR1 and CDR2: SGDLS and YYNGEE. The CDR3 covers 14 residues. The CDR3 is CASSVREGGKGYTF. The CDR3 bases are TGTGCCAGCAGCGTACGGGAAGGGGGTAAAGGCTACACCTTC.

The chain combines TRBV10-3 with TRBJ2-5; 10 bases agree with TRBD1. CDR1 ENHRY and CDR2 SYGVKD come from the germline V gene. The CDR3 is 16 amino acids. The V and J ends lost 6 bases and 4 bases, in that order; junction bases with no gene match: 11. The CDR3 DNA follows: TGTGCCATCAGCTGGACCGGGACAGGGGTAATAGAGACCCAGTACTTC. Translating gives CAISWTGTGVIETQYF.

Comment on this clonotype: This is likely an artifact of a read error, given a far larger clone one base away. This chain joins TRBV6-1 and TRBJ2-4; D possibly corresponds to TRBD1 (6 bases). The DNA end is more similar to TRBJ2-1, so the J call may be wrong. The germline gives CDR1 MNHNS, CDR2 SASEGT. The CDR3 runs to 15 residues. The CDR3: CASRSRDTVSGEQFF. The CDR3 DNA is TGTGCCAGCAGGTCCAGGGACACGGTCAGTGGCGAGCAGTTCTTC.

The table lists this clonotype with many counts. The CDR3 protein is CASARLGTSGRYNEQFF. In DNA form, the CDR3 reads TGTGCCAGCGCCAGGTTGGGCACTAGCGGTCGCTACAATGAGCAGTTCTTC. This chain joins TRBV12-3 or TRBV12-4 and TRBJ2-1; 8 nucleotides line up with TRBD2. V gave up 8 bases and J gave up 3 bases; unmatched junction bases: 15. The CDR3 loop spans 17 amino acids.

This clonotype has a count of ten or more. The chain links TRBV6-2 or TRBV6-3 to TRBJ2-5; TRBD2 agrees at 7 bases. The germline V gene encodes CDR1 MNHEY and CDR2 SVGEGT. V lost 5 bases and J lost 7; bases outside the gene matches: 4. This CDR3 contains 12 residues. CDR3 protein: CASSGPGGTQYF. The CDR3 DNA is TGTGCCAGCAGTGGCCCGGGGGGGACCCAGTACTTC.

This clonotype was recorded many times. A much larger clone lies a single base off, so this may be a read error. The J gene is TRBJ2-1, the V gene TRBV2, with a possible D match to TRBD1 (6 bases). Germline V lookup: CDR1 SNHLY, CDR2 FYNNEI. The CDR3 sequence is 14 residues long. The CDR3, as DNA: TGTGCCAGCAGAACAGGGAGCTCCTACGATGAGCAGTTCTTC. As protein: CASRTGSSYDEQFF. Full variable domain (outside the CDR3, taken from reference TRBV2 and TRBJ2-1): EPEVTQTPSHQVTQMGQEVILRCVPISNHLYFYWYRQILGQKVEFLVSFYNNEISEKSEIFDDQFSVERPDGSNFTLKIRSTKLEDSAMYFCASRTGSSYDEQFFGPGTRLTVL.